This T cell receptor (beta chain) stems from a study of shared clonotypes between healthy human individuals (TCRdb year 2020). Context from the whole study: The cohort included three men and two women between 18 and 49 years of age. Different laboratories and diverse techniques were used to prepare libraries and sequence TCR repertoires, to increase sequencing depth and limit assay-specific biases. For each donor, CD4 naive and CD4 memory were each given three plates, CD8 naive was given two plates, and CD8 memory was given one plate. Blood TCR repertoires of roughly five healthy adults were deeply sequenced to estimate repertoire size and the extent of clonotype sharing between individuals. Leukapheresis yielded between about 0.9 and 9.5 billion PBMCs per donor.

Including cysteine and phenylalanine, the CDR3 has 16 amino acids. Just the 48-base CDR3 DNA is kept, in frame starting at base 1. CDR1 and CDR2 (SGHRS, YFSETQ) derive from the germline V gene. The junction shows trimming of 4 bases on V and 6 bases on J, plus 20 bases between the germline ends. In the case of this clone: It has no known antigen specificity. No clone much larger than this one lies a single base away; base qualities are absent.

The donors were healthy, HIV-negative adults with no recently reported acute infections or vaccinations. Every donor was a Caucasian adult residing in Nashville, Tennessee, USA. CD4+ T cells were enriched through magnetic negative selection, after which naive cells were positively selected on CD45RA and the remaining negative fraction served as the memory subset. Blood was obtained by leukapheresis, after which PBMCs were separated by Ficoll-Histopaque density gradient centrifugation and cryopreserved in liquid nitrogen vapor phase. Purity and quantity of every magnetically sorted T cell population were checked by analytical flow cytometry. From each sorted fraction, genomic DNA was isolated and quantified by UV absorbance on a Nanodrop 2000c. General conclusions and limits of the study: Because the study included a small number of donors, the genetic and exposure-history diversity represented was limited. Based on pairwise subsampling, the degree of clonotype sharing among donors was expected to be affected by sequencing depth. Sampling was limited to blood, and TCR repertoires in tissue likely differ from TCR repertoires in blood. Compared with non-shared clonotypes, clonotypes shared by all four sorted-subset donors had higher generation probabilities. Even with the large sequencing depth, rarefaction of the sorted-subset datasets indicated that sequencing was incomplete. Around 5% of naive CD4, around 4% of naive CD8, 2% to 2.5% of memory CD4, and 0.4% of memory CD8 clonotypes were shared across four donors. Larger estimated clonotype richness was generally found for naive subsets than for memory subsets.

Using the deep immunoSEQ assay, multiplex PCR amplified TCR CDR3 regions from genomic DNA. Extracted genomic DNA from each cell subset was spread evenly across all wells of several immunoSEQ 96-well plates, with each plate serving as a replicate. For sorted subsets, around 200 ng genomic DNA, equal to approximately 30,000 T cell genomes, was loaded into each replicate PCR. Purified libraries were measured with a Qubit 3.0 fluorometer, size-checked on a Bioanalyzer 2100, and measured again with the KAPA Library Quantification kit. Every immunoSEQ 96-well plate was sequenced on a separate single-read 150-cycle Illumina NextSeq 550 flow cell. The authors' pipeline ran thus. Because the immunoSEQ output included only junctional sequences and no quality scores, the filtering could not be the same as the filtering used for full-length reads. To assign V/J genes and CDR3, sequences were annotated using PyIR, a Python wrapper for IgBLAST v1.9, with IMGT germline references. Reads with weak V/J assignments (E-value above 1e-6), missing CDR3, stop codons, out-of-frame junctions, or ambiguous translated residues were removed. V3J clonotypes were defined as sequences sharing the same inferred V gene, J gene, and CDR3 amino acid sequence. Percentage overlap between repertoires was calculated by dividing the number of shared unique clonotypes by the size of the smaller repertoire. Richness of each repertoire was evaluated using RTK rarefaction, the Chao1 estimator, and Recon v2.1 estimates of unobserved clonotypes. For all TCRbeta clonotypes obtained by the gDNA method from a few donors, generation probabilities were computed with OLGA. TCRdb took over this immuneACCESS table, retaining in-frame rearrangements with V and J assigned. Such tables are incomplete; in checked studies, under half of the missing clones stem from an unresolved V gene, and the remainder is unexplained. V, J and clone size are taken as reported in that table, and D and trimming were inferred from the DNA itself. A total of 600,000 to 700,000 clones appear in this sample, 73% of them only once. The ten largest clones take up 1.5% to 2% of the sample.

The rearranged chain carries TRBV5-1 and TRBJ2-1, with the D gene possibly TRBD1 or TRBD2, each one fitting 5 bases. This sequence originates from a woman aged 25 to 45 in good health. The sequenced sample consisted of memory CD4+ T cells sorted from blood. Explained via the paper, the cell subset or site label denotes: CD45RA-negative fraction. The CDR3 loop reads CASSLGDLGGRNEQFF. The DNA is as follows: TGCGCCAGCAGCCTGGGGGATCTGGGCGGTCGCAATGAGCAGTTCTTC.